This TCR beta chain was recorded in a study of blood T cell repertoires in COVID-19 (dated by TCRdb to 2019 to 2021). Regarding the complete study: Collaborator samples came from the United States, Italy and Spain and covered acute and convalescent phases of COVID-19. The samples were drawn from two sources: the first 160 participants of the ongoing ImmuneRACE study, and 1,000 to 1,500 subjects contributed by 6 global collaborators. The repertoires were made available in a free public database intended to serve as a resource for research on the immune response to SARS-CoV-2. Deeply sampled blood TCRbeta repertoires from subjects exposed to, actively infected with, or recovered from COVID-19 were included in the dataset. Where available, HLA class I and class II types were obtained from metadata supplied by the sample provider rather than from assay-based typing. The prospective study material was composed of cDNA or gDNA derived from T cells, B-cell-depleted T cells, or PBMCs. A de-identified subject ID, COVID-19 status, age in years and sex were almost always included in the sample metadata.

One collaborating source in Seattle enrolled patients while the patients were actively infected and followed the patients over time throughout the course of disease. Each collaborating institution followed its own protocols to collect whole blood in K2EDTA tubes. For TCRbeta analysis, collaborator samples were shipped as frozen whole blood, as isolated PBMCs, or as DNA extracted from either sample type. The CDR3 holds 15 amino acids from the cysteine to the phenylalanine. The only DNA kept is the CDR3, 45 bases in frame from the first base. CDR1 and CDR2, per the germline V gene, are SGHRS and YFSETQ. The junction shows trimming of 5 bases on V and 0 bases on J, plus 9 bases between the germline ends. The paper as a whole reports these results and caveats: The quantity of clinical and demographic metadata differed by source and by participant and was supplied without curation.

TCRbeta CDR3 regions were amplified from genomic DNA using the immunoSEQ Assay, a bias-controlled multiplex PCR. As for the original processing: Nucleated cell counts per sample were estimated from amplification of reference gene primers within the assay. To quantify the absolute abundance of each unique TCRbeta CDR3 rearrangement, sequence reads were collapsed and filtered. For each sample, productive Simpson clonality was calculated by taking the square root of Simpson's diversity index across productive rearrangements. TCRdb carries this immuneACCESS record with in-frame sequences only. Its versions omit some clonotypes, under half of them owing to an unresolved V gene in the studies checked, with the rest unexplained. The V and J calls and the clone size are those of that table, but D and trimming were determined from the DNA. For this sample the table gives approximately 210,000 clones, of which around 85% were detected only once. 0.9% to 0.95% of the sample is taken by the ten largest.

Concerning this clone itself: Its antigen remains unidentified. Base quality data are lacking; no much larger clone is found one base away.

The clonotype comes from a man in his sixties with COVID-19, enrolled during active disease. The sequencing sample was made of peripheral blood. The V and J genes are TRBV5-1 and TRBJ2-6, with no confidently assigned D gene. For the CDR3, the sequence is CASRLIGSGANVLTF. The nucleotide sequence is TGCGCCAGCAGACTTATCGGCTCTGGGGCCAACGTCCTGACTTTC. The full variable domain, completed from the reference TRBV5-1 and TRBJ2-6 proteins outside the CDR3, reads KAGVTQTPRYLIKTRGQQVTLSCSPISGHRSVSWYQQTPGQGLQFLFEYFSETQRNKGNFPGRFSGRQFSNSRSEMNVSTLELGDSALYLCASRLIGSGANVLTFGAGSRLTVL.